Listed below are T cell receptor beta chains from one sample, sequenced in a study of blood T cell repertoires in COVID-19. TCRdb keeps only in-frame clones here, not all; method: immunoSEQ multiplex PCR. This table holds fewer than 350,000 clones, 90% found once. Sequences were obtained from PBMCs or T cells enriched from blood (not recorded which). All receptors come from a woman under 30 with acute COVID-19. The CDR3 runs from the conserved cysteine through the conserved F or W. Each record gives: clone size, V gene, J gene, CDR3 length, D gene, CDR3 DNA, CDR3 protein. The D gene is left open where the match is weak. Clone size is stated in some rows and not others, as once, few, many or a class when expanded.

-	TRBV19	TRBJ2-2	14	TRBD1	TGTGCCGGAAGAGGGACAGGGAACACCGGGGAGCTGTTTTTT	CAGRGTGNTGELFF
-	TRBV3-1/TRBV3-2	TRBJ2-7	16	TRBD2	TGTGCCAGCAGCCGCCTGACTAGCGGGAGGGCCTACGAGCAGTACTTC	CASSRLTSGRAYEQYF
-	TRBV4-2	TRBJ1-5	15	TRBD1	TGTGCCAGCAGCCAAGATTACAGGGGGACTCAGCCCCAGCATTTT	CASSQDYRGTQPQHF
-	TRBV7-8	TRBJ1-2	14	-	TGTGCCAGCAGCTTAGGGGGAGGCGGCTATGGCTACACCTTC	CASSLGGGGYGYTF
-	TRBV5-1	TRBJ1-4	14	TRBD1	TGCGCCAGCAGCCCAGGGACAGGGAATGAAAAACTGTTTTTT	CASSPGTGNEKLFF
-	TRBV7-6	TRBJ2-1	16	-	TGTGCCAGCAGCTTAGCACAGGGCGCCTCCTACAATGAGCAGTTCTTC	CASSLAQGASYNEQFF
-	TRBV5-1	TRBJ1-1	15	-	TGCGCCAGCAGCTTGGGACTCTATTGGAACACTGAAGCTTTCTTT	CASSLGLYWNTEAFF
-	TRBV3-1/TRBV3-2	TRBJ1-2	14	TRBD1	TGTGCCAGCAGCCAAGCGTCAGGGGGCTATGGCTACACCTTC	CASSQASGGYGYTF
-	TRBV4-1	TRBJ1-5	15	-	TGCGCCAGCAGCCATACCCGTGGCAGCAATCAGCCCCAGCATTTT	CASSHTRGSNQPQHF
-	TRBV5-4	TRBJ2-7	17	TRBD2	TGTGCCAGCAGCTTGCTAAAGGTAGCGGGAGAACCCTACGAGCAGTACTTC	CASSLLKVAGEPYEQYF
-	TRBV28	TRBJ2-2	14	-	TGTGCCAGCAGTTTATCCGGGGACACCGGGGAGCTGTTTTTT	CASSLSGDTGELFF
-	TRBV11-2	TRBJ2-7	14	TRBD1	TGTGCCAGCAGCCACCCGGGACAGAAATACGAGCAGTACTTC	CASSHPGQKYEQYF
-	TRBV7-6	TRBJ2-1	16	TRBD2	TGTGCCAGCAGCTTAGCGAGAGGGACTAGCGACAATGAGCAGTTCTTC	CASSLARGTSDNEQFF
-	TRBV7-6	TRBJ2-3	16	-	TGTGCCAGCAGCCGCCTTAGCGGACCTAGCACAGATACGCAGTATTTT	CASSRLSGPSTDTQYF
-	TRBV7-9	TRBJ2-7	13	-	TGTGCCAGCAGCTTAGGAAGGGGCTACGAGCAGTACTTC	CASSLGRGYEQYF
-	TRBV27	TRBJ1-4	13	-	TGTGCCAGCAGTTCGGGGACTGGGGAAAAACTGTTTTTT	CASSSGTGEKLFF
-	TRBV7-2	TRBJ2-3	14	-	TGTGCCAGCAGCTTAGGGGGCTACAGGGATACGCAGTATTTT	CASSLGGYRDTQYF
-	TRBV21-1	TRBJ2-7	15	-	TGTGCCAGCATCCCGACTAGCGGAAACTCCTACGAGCAGTACTTC	CASIPTSGNSYEQYF
-	TRBV3-1/TRBV3-2	TRBJ1-6	13	-	TGTGCCAGCAGGAACAGGCCTAATTCACCCCTCCACTTT	CASRNRPNSPLHF
-	TRBV5-1	TRBJ2-3	14	-	TGCGCCAGCAGCTTGGCCCAGAACACAGATACGCAGTATTTT	CASSLAQNTDTQYF
-	TRBV7-8	TRBJ1-4	15	-	TGTGCCAGCAGCCAGAACAGGGCCGGTAATGAAAAACTGTTTTTT	CASSQNRAGNEKLFF
-	TRBV5-6	TRBJ1-1	16	TRBD1	TGTGCCAGCAGAACCGGGACAGGGCAAGAGCACCCTTGGGCTTTCTTT	CASRTGTGQEHPWAFF
-	TRBV11-2	TRBJ2-7	14	TRBD2	TGTGCCAGCAGCTTAGGACTAGCAGACTACGAGCAGTACTTC	CASSLGLADYEQYF
once	TRBV28	TRBJ2-7	17	TRBD2	TGTGCCAGCAGTTTATTGGAAGCTGGACTAGTAACCTACGAGCAGTACTTC	CASSLLEAGLVTYEQYF
-	TRBV7-2	TRBJ1-4	15	TRBD1	TGTGCCAGCAGCGCGACAGGGGTCGCTAATGAAAAACTGTTTTTT	CASSATGVANEKLFF
-	TRBV19	TRBJ2-2	15	TRBD1	TGTGCCAGTAGAAAGGACAGGGGAAGCACCGGGGAGCTGTTTTTT	CASRKDRGSTGELFF
-	TRBV3-1/TRBV3-2	TRBJ2-1	13	TRBD1	TGTGCCAGCGGGGACAGGGGGGACAATGAGCAGTTCTTC	CASGDRGDNEQFF
-	TRBV11-2	TRBJ1-3	17	-	TGTGCCAGAAGGAGGGACCGGAATTTTGGCTCTGGAAACACCATATATTTT	CARRRDRNFGSGNTIYF
once	TRBV11-2	TRBJ2-7	14	-	TGTGCCAGCAGCCCAGGACTATCAGCCTACGAGCAGTACTTC	CASSPGLSAYEQYF
-	TRBV4-2	TRBJ2-1	17	TRBD2	TGTGCCAGCAGCCAGTCGACTAGCGGGAGTGGGTACAATGAGCAGTTCTTC	CASSQSTSGSGYNEQFF
-	TRBV4-2	TRBJ2-7	12	-	TGTGCCAGCAGCCAGGATGGACTAGAGCAGTACTTC	CASSQDGLEQYF
-	TRBV7-2	TRBJ2-6	15	-	TGTGCCAGCAGGGGTCAGGGCGGCGGGGCCAACGTCCTGACTTTC	CASRGQGGGANVLTF
-	TRBV7-3	TRBJ2-7	14	TRBD2	TGTGCCAGCAGCACCGGGACTAGCGGCTCCGAGCAGTACTTC	CASSTGTSGSEQYF
-	TRBV28	TRBJ2-1	14	TRBD2	TGTGCCAGCAGTTTCTTAGGCGGGGGCAATGAGCAGTTCTTC	CASSFLGGGNEQFF
-	TRBV28	TRBJ1-6	15	-	TGTGCCAGCAGCTTGGTAGGGCGGGATAATTCACCCCTCCACTTT	CASSLVGRDNSPLHF